Each of the 14 T cell receptor beta chains below was sequenced from the same sample in a study of T cell clonality in common variable immunodeficiency. Clones were sequenced by immunoSEQ multiplex PCR, and TCRdb holds only the in-frame ones, with some missing. The table lists over 40,000 clones, with no singletons. Specimen: peripheral blood mononuclear cells. These receptors all stem from a person aged 18 to 70 in good health.

This clone was picked up a small number of times. The CDR3 end lies 3 residues beyond the end of the read and is filled in from the germline J gene. The rearrangement uses TRBV7-6 and TRBJ2-1; D is uncertain. CDR3 length equals 13 residues. CDR1 and CDR2 from the germline V gene are SGHVS and FNYEAQ. V was pared by 1 base and J by 9 bases, with 10 bases between. The chain's CDR3 is CASSLEGVGEQFF. CDR3 bases read: TGTGCCAGCAGCTTAGAGGGCGTCGGTGAG.

This clone was seen ten or more times. The DNA ends 3 residues before the CDR3 does, and the rest of the CDR3 is filled in from the germline J gene. V gene TRBV30 combines with J gene TRBJ1-1; no clear D. The CDR3 covers 14 residues. Trimming pared 5 bases from V and 0 bases from J, leaving 13 bases between. Germline CDR1 and CDR2: GTSNPN and SVGIG (reference sequence). CDR3 DNA (partial): TGTGCCTGGTACCCGGTTAGCATGAACACTGAA. This gives the protein CAWYPVSMNTE. Given in full, the CDR3 is CAWYPVSMNTEAFF.

This clone was counted ten times or more. The read ends 3 residues before the CDR3 terminus; that terminus is restored from the germline J gene. The chain links TRBV5-5 to TRBJ1-5; the match to TRBD1 covers 8 bases. The J segment lost 6 bases and the V segment lost 0 bases, leaving 5 bases of the junction unmatched. The CDR3 length is 15 residues. Germline lookup yields CDR1 SGHKS and CDR2 YYEKEE (reference sequence). The CDR3 here is CASSLASGGSQPQHF. The CDR3 DNA, read in part, is TGTGCCAGCAGCTTGGCGTCAGGGGGCAGTCAGCCC.

This clone was counted between two and nine times. A much larger clonotype is one base distant, so this may be a read error. Sequencing ends 3 residues short of the CDR3 end; the germline J gene provides the rest. The V gene is TRBV7-9, the J gene TRBJ2-3; a weak D match, TRBD2 (5 bases). Germline loops: CDR1 SEHNR, CDR2 FQNEAQ (reference sequence). The CDR3 consists of 14 residues. Partial CDR3 DNA: TGTGCCAGCATGGTGGTTGAGGGCAATCAGCCG. This sequence encodes CASMVVEGNQP. The CDR3 in its entirety is CASMVVEGNQPQYF.

This clone was detected ten times or more. The read stops 3 residues short of the end of the CDR3; the missing end is completed from the germline J gene. V usage is TRBV6-2 or TRBV6-3 and J usage is TRBJ2-5, with 7 bases matching TRBD2. The CDR3 is 14 residues long. Germline values: CDR1 MNHEY, CDR2 SVGEGT. J gave up 0 bases and V 10 bases, and 8 bases lay outside the gene matches. The chain's CDR3 is CATGRGDYQETQYF. The DNA read from the CDR3 is TGTGCCACCGGCCGGGGGGATTACCAAGAGACC.

This clone was counted ten times or more. CDR3 amino acids: CASSPGTGFTKLFF. The DNA read from the CDR3 is TGTGCCAGCAGCCCTGGGACAGGGTTTACGAAA. V usage is TRBV7-9 and J usage is TRBJ1-4; 9 bases agree with TRBD1. The sequence runs out 3 residues before the end of the CDR3; the remainder is reconstructed from the germline J gene. The CDR3 runs to 14 residues. Germline V lookup: CDR1 SEHNR, CDR2 FQNEAQ (reference sequence).

This clone was counted ten times or more. The read falls 3 residues short of the CDR3 end, and the missing part is taken from the germline J gene. The chain recombines TRBV7-9 with TRBJ1-5; tentatively, D is TRBD1 (6 bases). The V end lost 4 bases, the J end lost 5 bases, and 12 bases lay between the germline ends. Germline values: CDR1 SEHNR, CDR2 FQNEAQ (reference sequence). CDR3 length: 14 amino acids. The CDR3 DNA, read in part, is TGTGCCAGCAGCTCGGACAGACCTGATCAGCCC. Translating gives CASSSDRPDQP. The full CDR3 protein is CASSSDRPDQPQHF.

This clone has a count of ten or more. The read ends 3 residues early relative to the CDR3; the germline J gene fills the gap. The genes are TRBV11-2 and TRBJ1-2; the D is unclear. The germline V and J ends were trimmed by 0 bases and 3 bases, with 8 bases remaining between them. Germline values: CDR1 SGHAT, CDR2 FQNNGV. The length of the CDR3 is 14 residues. The CDR3 DNA, read in part, is TGTGCCAGCAGCTTAGATCCGGCGGACTATGGC. Its protein is CASSLDPADYG. The whole CDR3 protein reads CASSLDPADYGYTF.

The CDR3 here is CASTRNGGYNSPLHF. Incomplete CDR3 DNA: TGTGCCAGTACCCGTAATGGAGGGTATAATTCACCC. The rearrangement uses TRBV19 and TRBJ1-6; no firm D call. The read ends 3 residues early relative to the CDR3; the germline J gene fills the gap. V dropped 7 bases and J dropped 4 bases, with 14 bases sitting between them. Germline values: CDR1 LNHDA, CDR2 SQIVND (reference sequence). This CDR3 spans 15 amino acids.

This clone was detected many times. The read terminates 3 residues ahead of where the CDR3 ends, so the germline J gene completes it. The V call is TRBV13, the J call TRBJ2-1, with TRBD2 identical over 8 bases. The V gene's germline CDR1 is PRHDT and CDR2 FYEKMQ (reference sequence). This CDR3 is 18 amino acids long. Trimming at V came to 0 bases and at J to 1 base, leaving 8 bases not matched to a gene. The CDR3 reads CASSLGRFSGDSYNEQFF. The CDR3 DNA, read in part, is TGTGCCAGCAGCTTAGGCCGATTTAGCGGGGATTCCTACAATGAG.

This clone was picked up many times. The read ends 3 residues before the CDR3 terminus; that terminus is restored from the germline J gene. The gene calls are TRBV28 and TRBJ1-5, with D uncertain. The length of the CDR3 is 13 residues. The germline V and J ends were trimmed by 5 bases and 6 bases, with 11 bases remaining between them. Germline V lookup: CDR1 MDHEN, CDR2 SYDVKM. Partial CDR3 DNA: TGTGCCAGCAGTGCAAGGTTGAGTCAGCCC. Translation gives CASSARLSQP. The whole CDR3 protein reads CASSARLSQPQHF.

This clone was detected many times. The DNA ends 3 residues before the CDR3 does, and the rest of the CDR3 is filled in from the germline J gene. This rearrangement joins TRBV28 to TRBJ1-4, with 7 bases identical to TRBD1. The length of the CDR3 is 15 residues. The V gene end was trimmed by 3 bases and the J gene end by 5 bases; junction bases not matched to a gene: 6. From germline, CDR1 is MDHEN and CDR2 SYDVKM. The CDR3 protein is CASSLRGGRNEKLFF. The sequenced part of the CDR3 DNA is TGTGCCAGCAGTTTGAGAGGGGGCCGGAATGAAAAA.

This clone was recorded at least ten times. The sequence runs out 3 residues before the end of the CDR3; the remainder is reconstructed from the germline J gene. The chain links TRBV7-2 to TRBJ2-5, with 7 bases fitting TRBD2. Germline V gene sequence: CDR1 SGHTA, CDR2 FQGNSA. This CDR3 comprises 13 residues. The J segment lost 4 bases and the V segment lost 10 bases, leaving 9 bases of the junction unmatched. The CDR3 protein is CAIGTNIGETQYF. Partial CDR3 DNA: TGTGCCATCGGGACTAACATCGGAGAGACC.

This clone was counted at least ten times. The CDR3 extends 3 residues past the end of the read, so its final part is completed from the germline J gene. V and J are TRBV5-4 and TRBJ1-2, with 7 positions matching TRBD1. V trimming: 4 bases; J trimming: 2 bases; junction bases outside the gene matches: 2. Per the germline V gene, CDR1 is SGHNT and CDR2 is YYREEE (reference sequence). The CDR3 covers 13 residues. CDR3 bases read: TGTGCCAGCAGCCAGGGACAGAACTATGGC. It yields the protein CASSQGQNYG. The CDR3 in full is CASSQGQNYGYTF. Full variable domain (missing parts from reference TRBV5-4 and TRBJ1-2): ETGVTQSPTHLIKTRGQQVTLRCSSQSGHNTVSWYQQALGQGPQFIFQYYREEENGRGNFPPRFSGLQFPNYSSELNVNALELDDSALYLCASSQGQNYGYTFGSGTRLTVV.